What follows are 24 T cell receptor beta chains derived from one specimen sequenced in a study of T-cell memory formation after mild COVID-19. TCRdb re-derived calls from the 5' RACE reads in MiXCR, one entry per CDR3 protein. The sample contains fewer than 75,000 distinct CDR3 sequences, less than 15% of which appear only once. Specimen: PBMCs or a T cell subset sorted from them (not recorded which). The receptors originated from a young man who had mild COVID-19 (a few samples of this study predate the infection). Cell type and time point are not known.

In DNA, the CDR3 is TGTGCCAGCAGCCCGACGGGACAGGGAAGCGGGGAGACCCAGTACTTC. Amino acid sequence: CASSPTGQGSGETQYF. The chain couples TRBV5-5 to TRBJ2-5; 9 bases fit TRBD1. CDR1 and CDR2 from the germline V gene are SGHKS and YYEKEE (reference sequence). The CDR3 is made up of 16 amino acids. The V segment lost 4 bases and the J segment 5 bases; nucleotides outside the gene matches: 12.

This clonotype was observed many times. This rearrangement joins TRBV4-3 to TRBJ1-1; TRBD1 aligns across 7 bases. The CDR3 totals 16 residues. V lost 4 bases and J lost 11; bases outside the gene matches: 19. Germline loops: CDR1 LGHNA, CDR2 YSLEER. In nucleotides, the CDR3 is TGCGCCAGCAGCCCTACTACCCAATCAGGGGGAGGAATGGCTTTCTTT. Translated, it gives CASSPTTQSGGGMAFF.

Ten or more counts support this clonotype. V gene TRBV9 combines with J gene TRBJ2-1; D gene ambiguous. The CDR3 totals 12 residues. The ends were cut back, 4 bases at V and 6 bases at J, with 8 bases in the middle. Germline lookup yields CDR1 SGDLS and CDR2 YYNGEE. CDR3 coding DNA: TGTGCCAGCAGCTCCCTGGCCAATGAGCAGTTCTTC. It specifies CASSSLANEQFF.

Details on this clonotype: The germline gene is not matched at one end of the junction; a read error may be the cause. This chain connects TRBV18 to TRBJ1-5; D perhaps matches TRBD1 (5 bases). CDR1 KGHSH and CDR2 LQKENI come from the germline V gene. The CDR3 runs to 14 residues. DNA of the CDR3: TGTGCCAGCTCACCGACAGATAGCAATCAGCCACAGCATTTT. This sequence encodes CASSPTDSNQPQHF.

The rearrangement links TRBV4-1 to TRBJ2-7; TRBD1 aligns across 8 bases. Germline CDR1 is MGHRA and CDR2 is YSYEKL. V lost 4 bases, J lost 7 bases, and 3 bases stayed unmatched. CDR3 size: 12 residues. CDR3 nucleotides: TGCGCCAGCAGCCGAACAGGGGGTGAGCAGTACTTC. It specifies CASSRTGGEQYF.

This chain links TRBV4-2 with TRBJ2-1, with TRBD1 as a possible D gene (7 bases). The V end was cut by 0 bases, the J end by 4 bases, with 19 bases between. The germline V gene has CDR1 LGHNA and CDR2 YNFKEQ. The CDR3 runs to 18 residues. The CDR3 bases are TGTGCCAGCAGCCAAGAGGGCCCCTCAGGGGGGATTTACAATGAGCAGTTCTTC. It specifies CASSQEGPSGGIYNEQFF.

This clonotype was seen more than once but under ten times. V usage is TRBV24-1 and J usage is TRBJ2-3; 8 bases fit TRBD1. The CDR3 loop spans 17 amino acids. V lost 4 bases, J lost 5 bases, and 13 bases stayed unmatched. The germline V gene encodes CDR1 KGHDR and CDR2 SFDVKD. This CDR3 reads CATSDPAGTGGRDTQYF. CDR3 bases: TGTGCCACCAGTGACCCGGCGGGGACAGGAGGTCGAGATACGCAGTATTTT.

The CDR3 nucleotides read TGTGCCAGCTCACCAGCTACCGGGGGCCACCAGCCCCAGCATTTT. Translation: CASSPATGGHQPQHF. The chain joins TRBV18 to TRBJ1-5; D possibly corresponds to TRBD1 (6 bases). Per the germline V gene, CDR1 is KGHSH and CDR2 is LQKENI. The length of the CDR3 is 15 residues. V dropped 2 bases and J dropped 7 bases, with 15 bases sitting between them. Using reference TRBV18 and TRBJ1-5 for the parts outside the CDR3, the full variable domain is NAGVMQNPRHLVRRRGQEARLRCSPMKGHSHVYWYRQLPEEGLKFMVYLQKENIIDESGMPKERFSAEFPKEGPSILRIQQVVRGDSAAYFCASSPATGGHQPQHFGDGTRLSIL.

This clonotype was recorded a few times. The chain uses TRBV4-1 and TRBJ2-7; tentatively, D is TRBD1 (6 bases). This CDR3 spans 15 amino acids. Trimming removed 4 bases from V and 4 bases from J, with 17 bases in between. The germline V gene has CDR1 MGHRA and CDR2 YSYEKL. The CDR3 bases are TGCGCCAGCAGCCTCGGGACAATAGCTCCGTACGAGCAGTACTTC. This gives the protein CASSLGTIAPYEQYF.

On this clonotype: One junction end does not reproduce the germline sequence, and a read error may be involved. The gene calls are TRBV6-2 or TRBV6-3 and TRBJ2-5; D call uncertain. Germline lookup yields CDR1 MNHEY and CDR2 SVGEGT. CDR3 size: 13 residues. The chain's CDR3 is CAGSPDEKETQYF. The CDR3 region has the DNA TGTGCCGGCAGTCCGGACGAAAAAGAGACCCAGTACTTC.

This clonotype was found many times. V is TRBV7-2 and J is TRBJ1-2; D is undetermined. This CDR3 contains 13 residues. The germline gives CDR1 SGHTA, CDR2 FQGNSA. V lost 4 bases, J lost 8 bases, and 14 bases lay in between. The CDR3 here is CASSSVTRGGYTF. The CDR3 DNA follows: TGTGCCAGCAGCTCAGTCACACGGGGAGGCTACACCTTC. Based on the CDR3 plus reference TRBV7-2 and TRBJ1-2, the full variable domain is GAGVSQSPSNKVTEKGKDVELRCDPISGHTALYWYRQSLGQGLEFLIYFQGNSAPDKSGLPSDRFSAERTGGSVSTLTIQRTQQEDSAVYLCASSSVTRGGYTFGSGTRLTVV.

This clonotype was detected only a few times. The chain links TRBV5-5 to TRBJ1-2; tentative D call: TRBD1 (6 bases). CDR3 length: 15 residues. V lost 5 bases, J lost 0 bases, and 14 bases lay in between. In germline, CDR1 is SGHKS, CDR2 YYEKEE (reference sequence). The CDR3 DNA reads TGTGCCAGCAGGCCCGACAGGTTAGCTAACTATGGCTACACCTTC. This codes for CASRPDRLANYGYTF.

This clonotype has just a few counts. The gene calls are TRBV18 and TRBJ2-5; D may correspond to TRBD1 or TRBD2 (5 bases each). This CDR3 is 14 amino acids long. The V end lost 3 bases, the J end lost 4 bases, and 12 bases lay between the germline ends. CDR1 and CDR2 from the germline V gene are KGHSH and LQKENI. This chain's CDR3 is CASSPQWGRETQYF. The DNA of the CDR3 is TGTGCCAGCTCACCGCAGTGGGGGAGAGAGACCCAGTACTTC.

This clonotype has just a few counts. The chain employs TRBV7-2 and TRBJ2-1; the match to TRBD2 covers 9 bases. This CDR3 comprises 17 residues. V shed 4 bases and J 4 bases; nucleotides not matched to a gene: 11. Per the germline V gene, CDR1 is SGHTA and CDR2 is FQGNSA. CDR3 DNA: TGTGCCAGCAGCTGTCCTAAAGCGGGGGGCGCTTACAATGAGCAGTTCTTC. This sequence encodes CASSCPKAGGAYNEQFF.

The V call is TRBV12-3 or TRBV12-4, the J call TRBJ2-4; tentative D call: TRBD2 (6 bases). The V gene lost 1 base and the J gene lost 9 bases, with 16 bases spanning the gap. The CDR3 loop spans 15 amino acids. In DNA, the CDR3 is TGTGCCAGCAGTTTAGAGTCCCCTGGAGCGGGCATTCAGTACTTC. It translates to CASSLESPGAGIQYF.

Only a few counts were recorded for this clonotype. The CDR3 sequence: CASGYKGQGTGELFF. The CDR3 coding sequence is TGTGCCAGCGGCTACAAGGGACAGGGCACCGGGGAGCTGTTTTTT. The chain is built from TRBV5-8 and TRBJ2-2; TRBD1 agrees at 9 bases. CDR3 size: 15 residues. Germline V lookup: CDR1 SGHTS, CDR2 YDEGEE. Trimming cost V 7 bases and J 4 bases; bases outside gene matches: 8.

In its sample, this clonotype was seen a few times. The CDR3 region has the DNA TGCGCCAGCAGCTTGGCCGTTCGTCCGGAAAATGAGCAGTTCTTC. Amino acid sequence: CASSLAVRPENEQFF. The chain joins TRBV5-1 to TRBJ2-1; D not resolved. Deletions cut 0 bases from V and 7 bases from J, with 14 bases between. CDR1 and CDR2 (germline): SGHRS, YFSETQ. The CDR3 loop spans 15 amino acids. The full variable domain, completed using reference TRBV5-1 and TRBJ2-1, is KAGVTQTPRYLIKTRGQQVTLSCSPISGHRSVSWYQQTPGQGLQFLFEYFSETQRNKGNFPGRFSGRQFSNSRSEMNVSTLELGDSALYLCASSLAVRPENEQFFGPGTRLTVL.

The chain carries TRBV29-1 and TRBJ2-6, with D possibly TRBD2 on 5 matching bases. V lost 4 bases, J lost 4 bases, and 8 bases lay in between. The CDR3 length is 13 residues. The V gene's germline CDR1 is SQVTM and CDR2 ANQGSEA. This CDR3 reads CSVGSGGANVLTF. For the CDR3, the DNA is TGCAGCGTTGGATCGGGGGGGGCCAACGTCCTGACTTTC.

V and J are TRBV2 and TRBJ2-7, with 7 nucleotides matching TRBD1. Trimming at V came to 6 bases and at J to 8 bases, leaving 13 bases not matched to a gene. The CDR3 loop spans 14 amino acids. CDR1 is SNHLY, CDR2 FYNNEI, per germline. CDR3 in amino acids: CASSLDRDLKKQYF. The CDR3 region has the DNA TGTGCCAGCAGCCTAGACAGGGATCTTAAAAAGCAGTACTTC.

The J gene is TRBJ1-1, the V gene TRBV18, with D hard to call. Germline CDR1 reads KGHSH; CDR2 reads LQKENI. V shed 2 bases and J shed 7 bases, with 8 bases lying between them. The CDR3 length is 12 residues. The CDR3 is CASSPGLGEAFF. The CDR3, as DNA: TGTGCCAGCTCACCAGGGTTAGGTGAAGCTTTCTTT.

The V gene is TRBV20-1, the J gene TRBJ1-1; D call uncertain. CDR3 length: 12 amino acids. From germline, CDR1 is DFQATT and CDR2 SNEGSKA (reference sequence). The ends were cut back, 0 bases at V and 11 bases at J, with 13 bases in the middle. The CDR3 loop reads CSAREVANIAFF. The CDR3 bases are TGCAGTGCTAGAGAGGTTGCCAATATTGCTTTCTTT.

The chain links TRBV6-5 to TRBJ1-2; TRBD1 matches 9 bases. The CDR3 spans 15 residues. V dropped 6 bases and J dropped 2; count of bases not matched to a gene: 7. Germline lookup yields CDR1 MNHEY and CDR2 SVGAGI. The CDR3 spells CASRTLTGGNYGYTF. In DNA, the CDR3 is TGTGCCAGCAGAACACTGACAGGGGGAAACTATGGCTACACCTTC.

The rearrangement joins TRBV7-9 to TRBJ1-6; 9 nucleotides align to TRBD1. The CDR3 covers 14 residues. CDR1 SEHNR and CDR2 FQNEAQ come from the germline V gene (reference sequence). The J segment lost 9 bases and the V segment lost 6 bases, leaving 6 bases of the junction unmatched. Written as DNA, the CDR3 is TGTGCCAGCAGTGGGGGACAGGGAAGTTCACCCCTCCACTTT. This encodes CASSGGQGSSPLHF.

This clonotype appeared many times. This chain connects TRBV4-3 to TRBJ2-1; 7 bases map to TRBD1. CDR3 length: 15 amino acids. Germline loops: CDR1 LGHNA, CDR2 YSLEER. V lost 0 bases to trimming and J lost 4 bases; unmatched junction nucleotides: 3. CDR3 sequence: CASSQDQTGYNEQFF. Written as DNA, the CDR3 is TGCGCCAGCAGCCAAGATCAGACAGGGTACAATGAGCAGTTCTTC.